These T cell receptor beta chains were read from a single sample in a study of T cell responses to AZD1222 COVID-19 vaccine. Generated by immunoSEQ multiplex PCR, the TCRdb table keeps only in-frame clones and is missing some. The profile shows 90,000 to 110,000 clones, around 87% of them singletons. Sequencing used peripheral blood, obtained 28 days after the second AZD1222 dose. These receptors all stem from an adult who received the AZD1222 COVID-19 vaccine. Both conserved end residues are trimmed from each CDR3. Each record gives: V gene, J gene, CDR3 protein.

v_gene: TRBV29-1
j_gene: TRBJ2-6
CDR3aa: SVGVSGANVLT

v_gene: TRBV5-4
j_gene: TRBJ1-1
CDR3aa: ASSSGTTNLNTEAF

v_gene: TRBV10-3
j_gene: TRBJ1-4
CDR3aa: AISESRTGVPLDEKLF

v_gene: TRBV3-1/TRBV3-2
j_gene: TRBJ1-2
CDR3aa: ASSLSGQGARGYT

v_gene: TRBV28
j_gene: TRBJ1-5
CDR3aa: ASSGDRGLGKPQH

v_gene: TRBV6-6
j_gene: TRBJ1-3
CDR3aa: ASSHGQGGNTIY

v_gene: TRBV19
j_gene: TRBJ1-2
CDR3aa: ASSKDRNYGYT

v_gene: TRBV7-9
j_gene: TRBJ1-1
CDR3aa: ASSLESHSF

v_gene: TRBV6-5
j_gene: TRBJ1-6
CDR3aa: ASRSLGVLESPLH

v_gene: TRBV7-2
j_gene: TRBJ2-2
CDR3aa: ASSLVPAGGELF

v_gene: TRBV6-2/TRBV6-3
j_gene: TRBJ1-2
CDR3aa: ASSQGQGRYGYT

v_gene: TRBV12-3/TRBV12-4
j_gene: TRBJ2-1
CDR3aa: ATTTGLNHEQF

v_gene: TRBV19
j_gene: TRBJ2-3
CDR3aa: ASSIVAGSGTDTQY

v_gene: TRBV19
j_gene: TRBJ1-5
CDR3aa: ASSRAPIEKPQH

v_gene: TRBV5-6
j_gene: TRBJ1-5
CDR3aa: ASSLAGGPNQPQH

v_gene: TRBV30
j_gene: TRBJ2-2
CDR3aa: AWSPLAGNTGELF

v_gene: TRBV7-9
j_gene: TRBJ1-2
CDR3aa: ASSPALRTANYGYT

v_gene: TRBV19
j_gene: TRBJ1-5
CDR3aa: ASSIGTTVGRPQH

v_gene: TRBV28
j_gene: TRBJ1-1
CDR3aa: ASSLGWSLDGLNTEAF

v_gene: TRBV5-6
j_gene: TRBJ2-1
CDR3aa: ASSFRRGEQF

v_gene: TRBV2
j_gene: TRBJ2-3
CDR3aa: ASSPRGTDTQY

v_gene: TRBV5-1
j_gene: TRBJ1-2
CDR3aa: ASSLVPETQNYGYT

v_gene: TRBV5-4
j_gene: TRBJ1-1
CDR3aa: ASSLAGTVAEAF

v_gene: TRBV19
j_gene: TRBJ2-5
CDR3aa: ASSLRALTGETQY

v_gene: TRBV5-1
j_gene: TRBJ1-1
CDR3aa: ASSLMGTGPTEAF

v_gene: TRBV16
j_gene: TRBJ1-1
CDR3aa: ASSLRTGTAEAF

v_gene: TRBV11-2
j_gene: TRBJ1-6
CDR3aa: ASTDRSSYNSPLH

v_gene: TRBV13
j_gene: TRBJ1-1
CDR3aa: ASSQGWGGTEAF

v_gene: TRBV4-3
j_gene: TRBJ2-7
CDR3aa: ASSHLGTRSHEQY

v_gene: TRBV29-1
j_gene: TRBJ1-2
CDR3aa: SVTGANYGYT